The 3 T cell receptor beta chains below were found in one sample sequenced in a study of OX40 agonist ivuxolimab in advanced cancers. Library preparation was by the immunoSEQ multiplex PCR assay. Not all clones reach the TCRdb copy of this immuneACCESS table, which keeps in-frame sequences only. Checked studies attribute under half of the gap to unresolved V genes and leave the rest unexplained. The sample contains 95,000 or so clones, approximately 85% of them found a single time. The ten biggest clones cover approximately 4.2% of the sample. The sample was CD4+ or CD8+ T cells sorted from blood, taken in a trial of the OX40 agonist ivuxolimab. All receptors come from an adult with an advanced solid tumor such as melanoma, head and neck, liver or kidney cancer.

The V and J genes are TRBV11-3 and TRBJ2-2; 13 nucleotides match TRBD2. This CDR3 spans 20 amino acids. V trimming: 5 bases; J trimming: 7 bases; junction bases outside the gene matches: 19. Germline CDR1 SGHNT, CDR2 YENEEA. CDR3 residues: CASSPRGPGLAGDWDGELFF. CDR3 DNA: TGTGCCAGCAGCCCTAGGGGCCCAGGACTAGCGGGAGACTGGGACGGGGAGCTGTTTTTT.

V and J are TRBV5-1 and TRBJ2-1; 10 bases map to TRBD2. Trimming took 4 bases from V and 3 from J; bases not matched to a gene: 4. The germline gives CDR1 SGHRS, CDR2 YFSETQ. CDR3 length: 15 amino acids. CDR3 in DNA: TGCGCCAGCAGCCAAGCGGGAGGGGACTACAATGAGCAGTTCTTC. Amino acid sequence: CASSQAGGDYNEQFF.

This clone occurred a few times. This chain joins TRBV11-2 and TRBJ1-1; D gene uncertain. The germline V gene encodes CDR1 SGHAT and CDR2 FQNNGV. This CDR3 is 14 amino acids long. With 4 bases removed from V and 1 base from J, the gap between germline ends came to 10 bases. For the CDR3, the DNA is TGTGCCAGCAGCTCTAGAAGCACGAACACTGAAGCTTTCTTT. This translates into CASSSRSTNTEAFF.